The 23 T cell receptor beta chains below come from one sample, sequenced in a study of glioma-infiltrating T cells after dendritic cell vaccination. This sample's time point: after dendritic cell vaccination, including at tumor progression/relapse. Profiling relied on immunoSEQ multiplex PCR, and the TCRdb table lists in-frame clones only, not all of them. Of more than 85,000 clones in the sample, 90% are singletons; the top ten hold approximately 3%. This material consisted of blood, taken after dendritic cell vaccination. The receptors shown here come from a human donor with glioblastoma.

A note on this clone: This CDR3 is also generated by other DNA sequences in the sample. J is TRBJ2-1 and V is TRBV5-1, with a tentative D call TRBD2 (5 bases). The V and J ends lost 4 bases and 0 bases respectively, with 11 bases between them. The CDR3 consists of 15 residues. Germline V gives CDR1 SGHRS, CDR2 YFSETQ. CDR3 amino acids: CASSPSGSSYNEQFF. The DNA for the CDR3 is TGCGCCAGCAGCCCCTCGGGGAGCTCCTACAATGAGCAGTTCTTC.

This clone is a singleton in its sample. The chain has TRBV5-1 and TRBJ2-3, with 7 bases fitting TRBD1. J gave up 0 bases and V 4 bases, and 8 bases lay outside the gene matches. CDR1 is SGHRS, CDR2 YFSETQ, per germline. This CDR3 is 16 amino acids long. CDR3 coding DNA: TGCGCCAGCAGCCCCGGGACAGCGACTAGCACAGATACGCAGTATTTT. Translating gives CASSPGTATSTDTQYF.

The chain carries TRBV5-1 and TRBJ2-7, with TRBD1 matching over 7 bases. After removal of 6 bases from V and 3 bases from J, the junction contained 9 bases not matched to a gene. The CDR3 covers 14 residues. Germline loops: CDR1 SGHRS, CDR2 YFSETQ. The CDR3 DNA reads as TGCGCCAGCACCCGGGACAGAGGGGGCTACGAGCAGTACTTC. This gives the protein CASTRDRGGYEQYF.

This chain connects TRBV15 to TRBJ1-1, with 10 bases lining up with TRBD1. Germline values: CDR1 LNHNV, CDR2 YYDKDF (reference sequence). This CDR3 has 15 residues. The J segment lost 12 bases and the V segment lost 4 bases, leaving 14 bases of the junction unmatched. The CDR3 sequence is CATSISGQGNQRTFF. As DNA, the CDR3 is TGTGCCACCAGCATATCGGGACAGGGGAACCAGCGGACTTTCTTT.

The V and J genes are TRBV6-4 and TRBJ2-1, with D possibly TRBD2 on 6 matching bases. CDR3 length: 13 amino acids. Trimming stripped 6 bases from V and 7 bases from J, with 13 bases between. CDR1 MRHNA and CDR2 SNTAGT come from the germline V gene. The CDR3 coding sequence is TGTGCCAGCAGCCAACTGGAGGGAAATGAGCAGTTCTTC. It yields the protein CASSQLEGNEQFF.

V is TRBV5-1 and J is TRBJ2-7; 9 bases match TRBD2. CDR3 length: 16 residues. Unmatched junction bases numbered 9, after V lost 2 bases and J lost 3 bases. Germline-derived CDR1 and CDR2 are SGHRS and YFSETQ. The CDR3 sequence is CASSLAGLAGYYEQYF. The DNA for the CDR3 is TGCGCCAGCAGCTTAGCGGGGCTAGCGGGGTACTACGAGCAGTACTTC. The full variable domain, rest sourced from reference TRBV5-1 and TRBJ2-7, is KAGVTQTPRYLIKTRGQQVTLSCSPISGHRSVSWYQQTPGQGLQFLFEYFSETQRNKGNFPGRFSGRQFSNSRSEMNVSTLELGDSALYLCASSLAGLAGYYEQYFGPGTRLTVT.

This clone was seen a single time. The chain combines TRBV14 with TRBJ2-3, with TRBD1 matching 12 bases. This CDR3 is 17 amino acids long. The V gene's germline CDR1 is SGHDN and CDR2 FVKESK. Trimming cost V 0 bases and J 4 bases; bases outside gene matches: 5. Written as DNA, the CDR3 is TGTGCCAGCAGCCAAGATCTGGGACAGGGGGCCTCAGATACGCAGTATTTT. This codes for CASSQDLGQGASDTQYF.

This clone was picked up a small number of times. CDR3 in amino acids: CATSPGLARETQYF. CDR3 nucleotides: TGTGCCACCAGCCCCGGACTAGCGAGAGAGACCCAGTACTTC. This rearrangement joins TRBV15 to TRBJ2-5; 9 bases agree with TRBD2. Germline V gene sequence: CDR1 LNHNV, CDR2 YYDKDF (reference sequence). This CDR3 contains 14 residues. V shed 5 bases, J shed 4 bases, and the junction held 5 bases outside the gene matches.

The chain recombines TRBV6-1 with TRBJ1-1, with TRBD1 as a possible D gene (5 bases). The CDR3 extends over 14 amino acids. The germline V gene encodes CDR1 MNHNS and CDR2 SASEGT. V lost 7 bases and J 4 bases, leaving 16 bases between the germline ends. CDR3 DNA sequence: TGTGCCAGCATGGGTTTACTACAGGCCACTGAAGCTTTCTTT. Amino acids: CASMGLLQATEAFF.

The count of this clone is one. This chain uses TRBV6-1 with TRBJ1-2, with 10 bases that match TRBD1. Germline V gene sequence: CDR1 MNHNS, CDR2 SASEGT. The ends lost 6 bases at V and 5 bases at J; junction bases unmatched: 6. CDR3 size: 14 residues. DNA for the CDR3: TGTGCCAGCAGCAGACAGGGGGCACGGTATGGCTACACCTTC. This translates into CASSRQGARYGYTF.

The V call is TRBV5-1, the J call TRBJ2-5, with TRBD1 matching over 10 bases. TRBJ2-7 explains the end of the DNA better; the J call may be wrong. Germline V CDR1 and CDR2: SGHRS, YFSETQ. This CDR3 is 13 amino acids long. CDR3 loop: CASSLGDRGEQYF. For the CDR3, the DNA is TGCGCCAGCAGCTTGGGGGACAGGGGCGAGCAGTACTTC.

The chain has TRBV5-1 and TRBJ1-1; 7 nucleotides line up with TRBD1. Germline assignment: CDR1 SGHRS and CDR2 YFSETQ. The J segment lost 5 bases and the V segment lost 3 bases, leaving 10 bases of the junction unmatched. This CDR3 region has 15 residues. This CDR3 reads CASSSPGTDLTEAFF. CDR3 in DNA: TGCGCCAGCAGCTCTCCCGGGACAGACCTTACTGAAGCTTTCTTT.

The chain couples TRBV19 to TRBJ2-2, with 12 bases that match TRBD2. CDR1 and CDR2 from the germline V gene are LNHDA and SQIVND (reference sequence). The CDR3 is made up of 20 amino acids. After removal of 5 bases from V and 5 bases from J, the junction contained 18 bases not matched to a gene. Written as DNA, the CDR3 is TGTGCCAGTAGTCCGCCCACTAGCGGGAGGTGGCCACCCTTAACCGGGGAGCTGTTTTTT. Translation: CASSPPTSGRWPPLTGELFF. The full variable domain, rest sourced from reference TRBV19 and TRBJ2-2, is DGGITQSPKYLFRKEGQNVTLSCEQNLNHDAMYWYRQDPGQGLRLIYYSQIVNDFQKGDIAEGYSVSREKKESFPLTVTSAQKNPTAFYLCASSPPTSGRWPPLTGELFFGEGSRLTVL.

CDR3 protein: CASKGEGTTLRQETQYF. CDR3 coding DNA: TGTGCCAGCAAGGGGGAGGGAACTACTTTGCGGCAAGAGACCCAGTACTTC. The V and J genes are TRBV5-8 and TRBJ2-5, with D perhaps TRBD2 (7 bases). The CDR3 consists of 17 residues. V was clipped by 6 bases and J by 2 bases, with 23 bases between them. Germline lookup yields CDR1 SGHTS and CDR2 YDEGEE.

The rearrangement uses TRBV5-6 and TRBJ1-6; 8 positions match TRBD1. The CDR3 covers 17 residues. Germline V CDR1 and CDR2: SGHDT, YYEEEE. J lost 4 bases, V lost 1 base, and 7 bases had no gene match. The CDR3 nucleotides are TGTGCCAGCAGCTTGTTTGCAGGGGGCGTTTATAATTCACCCCTCCACTTT. This sequence encodes CASSLFAGGVYNSPLHF.

V is TRBV5-1 and J is TRBJ2-1; a weak D match, TRBD1 (5 bases). The CDR3 is 15 amino acids. CDR1 and CDR2 from the germline V gene are SGHRS and YFSETQ. Trimming cost V 0 bases and J 5 bases, with 12 bases left between them. The CDR3 sequence is CASSLDRPLNNEQFF. CDR3 nucleotides: TGCGCCAGCAGCTTGGACAGGCCCCTAAACAATGAGCAGTTCTTC.

This sequence joins TRBV27 and TRBJ1-5, with 9 bases that match TRBD1. This CDR3 is 15 amino acids long. Germline CDR1 reads MNHEY; CDR2 reads SMNVEV (reference sequence). Trimming cost V 5 bases and J 3 bases; bases outside gene matches: 5. The CDR3 region has the DNA TGTGCCAGCAGTCCCGGGACAGGGTTCAATCAGCCCCAGCATTTT. This codes for CASSPGTGFNQPQHF.

CDR3 sequence: CASSPPRGRAVWDEQYF. The CDR3, as DNA: TGTGCCAGCAGTCCCCCGCGGGGGCGCGCGGTGTGGGACGAGCAGTACTTC. The V and J genes are TRBV28 and TRBJ2-7; TRBD2 might be the D (7 bases). Deletions cut 5 bases from V and 5 bases from J, with 25 bases between. This CDR3 contains 17 residues. Germline loops: CDR1 MDHEN, CDR2 SYDVKM.

The chain is built from TRBV2 and TRBJ2-1, with TRBD2 matching 10 bases. Germline assignment: CDR1 SNHLY and CDR2 FYNNEI. The ends lost 7 bases at V and 1 base at J; junction bases unmatched: 4. This CDR3 has 15 residues. CDR3 protein: CASTRAGGSYNEQFF. As DNA, the CDR3 is TGTGCCAGCACCAGAGCGGGGGGGTCCTACAATGAGCAGTTCTTC.

V usage is TRBV7-2 and J usage is TRBJ1-6; 11 bases agree with TRBD1. From germline, CDR1 is SGHTA and CDR2 FQGNSA. This CDR3 is built from 18 residues. V shed 0 bases, J shed 4 bases, and the junction held 5 bases outside the gene matches. The DNA for the CDR3 is TGTGCCAGCAGCTTAGCGCCGGGACAGGGGGGTTATAATTCACCCCTCCACTTT. Amino acid sequence: CASSLAPGQGGYNSPLHF.

This clone has a single count. V gene TRBV5-1 combines with J gene TRBJ2-7, with TRBD2 matching 7 bases. V shed 0 bases and J 4 bases; nucleotides not matched to a gene: 7. This CDR3 is built from 15 residues. The germline CDR1 and CDR2 sequences are SGHRS and YFSETQ. Written as DNA, the CDR3 is TGCGCCAGCAGCTTGGAAGATGCGGGAGCTTACGAGCAGTACTTC. Residues: CASSLEDAGAYEQYF.

The chain employs TRBV19 and TRBJ1-1; 7 nucleotides align to TRBD1. This CDR3 is 14 amino acids long. Looked up from germline, CDR1 is LNHDA and CDR2 is SQIVND (reference sequence). Trimming removed 8 bases from V and 11 bases from J; junction bases left unmatched: 17. As DNA, the CDR3 is TGTGCCAGTTCGGACAGGAGCCTTTCGCAGGAGGCTTTCTTT. It translates to CASSDRSLSQEAFF.

The chain joins TRBV7-9 to TRBJ1-1; 11 bases match TRBD1. The CDR3 sequence is 15 residues long. Trimming removed 5 bases from V and 4 bases from J; junction bases left unmatched: 6. From germline, CDR1 is SEHNR and CDR2 FQNEAQ (reference sequence). This chain's CDR3 is CASSLSGTGGTEAFF. DNA for the CDR3: TGTGCCAGCAGCCTCTCCGGGACAGGGGGCACTGAAGCTTTCTTT.